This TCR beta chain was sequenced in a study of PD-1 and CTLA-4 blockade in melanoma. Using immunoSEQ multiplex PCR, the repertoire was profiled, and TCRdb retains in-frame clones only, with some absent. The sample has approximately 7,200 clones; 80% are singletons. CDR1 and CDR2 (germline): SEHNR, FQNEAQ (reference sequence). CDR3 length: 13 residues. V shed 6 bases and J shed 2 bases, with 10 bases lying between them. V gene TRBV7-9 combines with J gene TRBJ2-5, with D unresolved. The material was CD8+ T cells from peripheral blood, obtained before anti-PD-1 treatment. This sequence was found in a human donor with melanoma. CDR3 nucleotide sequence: TGTGCCAGCAGAACCGGGCCTCAAGAGACCCAGTACTTC. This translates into CASRTGPQETQYF.